This TCR beta chain was profiled in a study of OX40 agonist ivuxolimab in advanced cancers. Across the study: Previous treatment with anti-PD-1, anti-PD-L1 or anti-CTLA-4 therapy was allowed; about 44% had received some. Study-wide points: CD8+ T cells were the subset that, on average, had more expanded clones than CD4+.

Worth noting for this clone: Its specificity is not known.

Patients were ineligible given autoimmune disease history or systemic immunosuppression. The germline gives CDR1 SNHLY, CDR2 FYNNEI. The V and J ends lost 7 bases and 4 bases respectively, with 10 bases between them. The CDR3 has 13 residues. Produced via immunoSEQ multiplex PCR; TCRdb's table is partial and in-frame only. The sample shows tens of thousands of clones, approximately 91% of them seen only once. The receptor was derived from an adult with an advanced solid tumor such as melanoma, head and neck, liver or kidney cancer. This specimen consisted of CD4+ or CD8+ T cells sorted from blood, obtained in a trial of the OX40 agonist ivuxolimab. The V call is TRBV2, the J call TRBJ1-4; no clear D. CDR3 protein: CASIARYNEKLFF. Written as DNA, the CDR3 is TGTGCCAGCATAGCGCGTTATAATGAAAAACTGTTTTTT.